This T cell receptor beta chain was obtained from a study of blood T cell repertoires in COVID-19. Background on the study: The samples span acute and convalescent COVID-19 from the United States, Italy and Spain. T cells, B-cell-depleted T cells, or PBMCs supplied cDNA or gDNA.

Germline CDR1 KGHDR, CDR2 SFDVKD. This CDR3 has 17 residues. The ends lost 3 bases at V and 1 base at J; junction bases unmatched: 7. The authors' processing: Reference gene primer amplification yielded estimated nucleated cell counts. The method was immunoSEQ multiplex PCR; TCRdb's version includes in-frame clones alone and lacks a portion of them. V and J calls and clone size are those listed in that table; D and trimming were worked out from the DNA. Counted here are 40,000 to 65,000 clones, 70% to 85% occurring once; the ten biggest clones make up around 15%. The sample consisted of peripheral blood. The chain couples TRBV24-1 to TRBJ2-2; 7 bases match TRBD1. This TCR derives from a human donor in a cohort sampled during active COVID-19. The CDR3: CATSDKPGQKNTGELFF. The CDR3 DNA reads TGTGCCACCAGTGATAAGCCGGGACAGAAGAACACCGGGGAGCTGTTTTTT.